Listed below are T cell receptor beta chains from one sample, sequenced in a study of beta chain features in type 1 diabetes. Here immunoSEQ multiplex PCR was the method, and the copy in TCRdb shows in-frame clones only, minus some. This sample has 200,000 to 300,000 clones, with about 20% found just once. Sequenced material: naive CD4+ T cells from blood. The receptors here all came from a woman between 40 and 50 years old with type 1 diabetes. Each CDR3 is given with its conserved first and last residue. Fields, in order: CDR3 DNA, CDR3 protein, clone size, V gene, D gene, J gene. A D gene is named only where the DNA matches it firmly. The size field is filled for only some rows; it gives once, few, many or a size class.

DNA: TGCAGCGTTGGGACTAGCGGGATCTCCTACGAGCAGTACTTC
CDR3: CSVGTSGISYEQYF
size: NA
V: TRBV29-1
D: TRBD2
J: TRBJ2-7

DNA: TGTGCCTGGAGTGTAGGTCAGGGCCATGGCTACACCTTC
CDR3: CAWSVGQGHGYTF
size: NA
V: TRBV30
D: NA
J: TRBJ1-2

DNA: TGCAGCGTTGAGTCAAGCCTTTCCTACAATGAGCAGTTCTTC
CDR3: CSVESSLSYNEQFF
size: few
V: TRBV29-1
D: NA
J: TRBJ2-1

DNA: TGCGCCAGCAGCCAAGGCAGGAACACTGAAGCTTTCTTT
CDR3: CASSQGRNTEAFF
size: NA
V: TRBV4-3
D: NA
J: TRBJ1-1

DNA: TGTGCCAGCATGCCGAGTGACACTGAAGCTTTCTTT
CDR3: CASMPSDTEAFF
size: few
V: TRBV7-9
D: NA
J: TRBJ1-1

DNA: TGCAGCGCCACGAGGCGGTTGATTGATGGGAACTATGGCTACACCTTC
CDR3: CSATRRLIDGNYGYTF
size: NA
V: TRBV29-1
D: NA
J: TRBJ1-2

DNA: TGTGCCAGCTCACCGCGAACCACAGGGATAGCCGGGGAGCTGTTTTTT
CDR3: CASSPRTTGIAGELFF
size: NA
V: TRBV18
D: NA
J: TRBJ2-2

DNA: TGCAGTGCTCCCGCAGATACGCAGTATTTT
CDR3: CSAPADTQYF
size: few
V: TRBV20-1
D: NA
J: TRBJ2-3

DNA: TGTGCCAGCTCACTCAAGGACAGGGGCCAAGAGACCCAGTACTTC
CDR3: CASSLKDRGQETQYF
size: few
V: TRBV18
D: TRBD1
J: TRBJ2-5

DNA: TGCGCCAGCAGCCAAGATGCCCGGGAAAAACTGTTTTTT
CDR3: CASSQDAREKLFF
size: NA
V: TRBV4-3
D: NA
J: TRBJ1-4

DNA: TGTGCCAGCAGCTCTAGGGGGGGGCATTTT
CDR3: CASSSRGGHF
size: NA
V: TRBV7-8
D: NA
J: TRBJ1-5

DNA: TGCAGTGCTAGACTGGAGGAGACCCAGTACTTC
CDR3: CSARLEETQYF
size: few
V: TRBV20-1
D: NA
J: TRBJ2-5

DNA: TGTGCCAGCAGTCCTCCGGGACAGGGAGGGGGACAGCCCCAGCATTTT
CDR3: CASSPPGQGGGQPQHF
size: NA
V: TRBV28
D: TRBD1
J: TRBJ1-5

DNA: TGCGCCAGCAGCCCCAGGGGGCGCGACACTGAAGCTTTCTTT
CDR3: CASSPRGRDTEAFF
size: NA
V: TRBV5-1
D: TRBD1
J: TRBJ1-1

DNA: TGCGCCAGCAGCGGTCCGGGACAGGGGGCCAAGGATACGCAGTATTTT
CDR3: CASSGPGQGAKDTQYF
size: few
V: TRBV4-1
D: TRBD1
J: TRBJ2-3

DNA: TGTGCCAGCAGTTTGGCGGGAGGGGTAAATGAGCAGTACTTC
CDR3: CASSLAGGVNEQYF
size: NA
V: TRBV28
D: TRBD2
J: TRBJ2-7